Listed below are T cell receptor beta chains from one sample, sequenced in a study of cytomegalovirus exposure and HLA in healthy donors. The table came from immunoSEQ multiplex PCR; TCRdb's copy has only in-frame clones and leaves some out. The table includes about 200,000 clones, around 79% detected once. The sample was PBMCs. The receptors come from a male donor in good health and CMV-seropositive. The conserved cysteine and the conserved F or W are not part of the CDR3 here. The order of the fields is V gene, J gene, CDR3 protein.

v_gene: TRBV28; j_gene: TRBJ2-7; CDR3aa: ASSPQDSYEQY
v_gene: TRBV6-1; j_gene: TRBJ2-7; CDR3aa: ASMNTVSYEQY
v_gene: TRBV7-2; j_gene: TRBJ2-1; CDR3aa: ASSVSGGATYNEQF
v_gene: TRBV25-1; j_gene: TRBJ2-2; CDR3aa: ASSELGGWTTGELF
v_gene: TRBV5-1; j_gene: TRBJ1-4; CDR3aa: ASSREQGAHEKLF
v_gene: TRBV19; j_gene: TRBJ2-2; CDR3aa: ASSIWSQANTGELF
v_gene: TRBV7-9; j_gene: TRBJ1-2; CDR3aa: ASSLAVQSPYGYT
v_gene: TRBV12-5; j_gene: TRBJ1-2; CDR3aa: ASGPELDYGYT
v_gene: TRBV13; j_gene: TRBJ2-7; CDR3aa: ASSVGDRDNYEQY
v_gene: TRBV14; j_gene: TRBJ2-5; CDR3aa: ASSQDRVSETQY
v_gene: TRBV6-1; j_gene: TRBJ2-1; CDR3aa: ASSPAYNEQF
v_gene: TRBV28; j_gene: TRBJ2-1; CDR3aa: ASSPLLAGDYEQF
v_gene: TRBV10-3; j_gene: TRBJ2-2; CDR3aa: ASRTGGSGELF
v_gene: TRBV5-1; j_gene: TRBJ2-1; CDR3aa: ASSLGSGVNEQF
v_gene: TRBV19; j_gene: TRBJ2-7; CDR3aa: ASSTAGLRTYEQY
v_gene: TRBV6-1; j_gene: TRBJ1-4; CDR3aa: ASILTATNEKLF
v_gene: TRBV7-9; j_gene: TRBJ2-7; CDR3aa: ASSFRSYEQY
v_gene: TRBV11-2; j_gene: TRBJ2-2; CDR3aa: ASIGQGLNTGELF
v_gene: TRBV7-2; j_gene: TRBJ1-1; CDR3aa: ASSNRGALPDTEAF
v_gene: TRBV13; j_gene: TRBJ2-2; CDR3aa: ASSSLRITSGRAGELF
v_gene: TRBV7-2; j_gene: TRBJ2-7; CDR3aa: ASSSAGLAALYEQY
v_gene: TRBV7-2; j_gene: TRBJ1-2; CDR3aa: ASSWTGLYGYT
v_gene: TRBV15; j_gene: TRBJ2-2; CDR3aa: ATSFADRGFRELF
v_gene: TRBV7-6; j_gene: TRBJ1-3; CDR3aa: ASSLDRRFGNTIY
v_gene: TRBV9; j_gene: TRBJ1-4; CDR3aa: ASSVQGSLNEKLF
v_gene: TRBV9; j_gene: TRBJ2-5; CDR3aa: ASSKFTNRGQETQY
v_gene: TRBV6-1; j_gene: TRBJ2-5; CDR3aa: ASTLGRRQETQY
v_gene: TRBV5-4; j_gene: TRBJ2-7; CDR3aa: ASSLGGQSSYEQY
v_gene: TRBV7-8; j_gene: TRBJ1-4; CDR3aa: ASSLSGQTNEKLF
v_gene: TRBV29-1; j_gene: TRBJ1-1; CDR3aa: SVDGQMNTEAF
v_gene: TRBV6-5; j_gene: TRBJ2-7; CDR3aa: ASSYLTEQY
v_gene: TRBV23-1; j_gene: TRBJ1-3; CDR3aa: ASSEPPGNTIY
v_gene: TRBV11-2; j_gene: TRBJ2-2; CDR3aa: ASSLDVWDPSGRSTGELF
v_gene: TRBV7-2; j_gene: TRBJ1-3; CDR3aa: ASSDRGPSGNTIY
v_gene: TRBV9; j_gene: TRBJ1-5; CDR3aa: ASSVGGSMSNQPQH
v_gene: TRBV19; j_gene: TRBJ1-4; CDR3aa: ASKGEGEKLF
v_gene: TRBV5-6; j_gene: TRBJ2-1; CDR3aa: ASSPRTSGNEQF
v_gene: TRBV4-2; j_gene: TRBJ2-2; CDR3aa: ASSQESGGYTGELF
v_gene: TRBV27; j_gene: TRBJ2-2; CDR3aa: ASRPGQVYTGELF
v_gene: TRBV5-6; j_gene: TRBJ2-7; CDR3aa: ASTSGLYEQY
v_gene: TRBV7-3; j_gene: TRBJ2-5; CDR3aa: ASSFREKETQY
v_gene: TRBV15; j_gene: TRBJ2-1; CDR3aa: ATSRDRREGLHWF
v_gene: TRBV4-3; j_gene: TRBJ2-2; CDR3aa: ASSPLAGVAGELF
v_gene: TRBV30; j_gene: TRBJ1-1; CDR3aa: AWSLVNTEAF
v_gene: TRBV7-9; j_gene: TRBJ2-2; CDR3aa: ASRPVGTGITGELF
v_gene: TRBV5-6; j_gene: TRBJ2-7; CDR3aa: ASSLGGQGYEQY
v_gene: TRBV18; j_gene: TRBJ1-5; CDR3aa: ASSPSRNQPQH
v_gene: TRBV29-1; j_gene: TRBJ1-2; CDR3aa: SVSRDRGSDGYT
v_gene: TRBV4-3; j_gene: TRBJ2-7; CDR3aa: ASSQVRLAGGCEQY
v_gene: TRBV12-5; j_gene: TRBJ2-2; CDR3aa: ASGLVLPGGLGELF
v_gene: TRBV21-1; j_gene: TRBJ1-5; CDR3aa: ASSNPDRVCNQPQH
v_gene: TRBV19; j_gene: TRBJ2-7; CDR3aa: ASSIGGGTSVYEQY
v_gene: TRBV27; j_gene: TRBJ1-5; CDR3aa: ASSLTLNQPQH
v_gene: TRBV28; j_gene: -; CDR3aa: ASALRTGGGYEQY
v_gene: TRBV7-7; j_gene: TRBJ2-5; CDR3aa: ASGLAGGIEETQY